This paragraph reports one TCR beta chain. Its antigen is still unknown. The germline CDR1 and CDR2 sequences are MDHEN and SYDVKM. This CDR3 spans 19 amino acids. The germline V and J ends were trimmed by 3 bases and 0 bases, with 22 bases remaining between them. This specimen comes from a study of cytomegalovirus exposure and HLA in healthy donors. Broader study findings: Immune exposure information comprised only CMV serostatus.

The PCR employed 60 Vbeta primers together with 13 Jbeta primers. Produced via immunoSEQ multiplex PCR; TCRdb's table is partial and in-frame only. The sample gives about 110,000 clones, 70% to 75% of which show up once; 1% to 1.5% is in the top ten. Material for sequencing was PBMCs. The J gene is TRBJ2-3, the V gene TRBV28; D possibly corresponds to TRBD2 (6 bases). The receptor's source is a man aged 40-49 years in good health and CMV-seronegative. The chain's CDR3 is CASSFFGRMGTSSTDTQYF. The CDR3 nucleotides read TGTGCCAGCAGTTTTTTCGGGAGAATGGGCACATCGAGCACAGATACGCAGTATTTT.